The 10 T cell receptor beta chains reported below all come from one sample, sequenced in a study of cytomegalovirus exposure and HLA in healthy donors. The primer mix had 60 Vbeta and 13 Jbeta primers. TCRdb keeps only in-frame clones here, not all; method: immunoSEQ multiplex PCR. The sample carries some 130,000 clones, roughly 82% recorded once. The sequencing sample was made of PBMCs. The receptors originated from a male donor in good health and CMV-seropositive.

CDR3 protein: CASRVGPGAAYEQYF. The CDR3 nucleotides are TGTGCCAGCAGAGTCGGGCCGGGAGCGGCCTACGAGCAGTACTTC. This chain connects TRBV6-1 to TRBJ2-7; maybe TRBD2 (6 bases). Trimming cost V 6 bases and J 2 bases, with 17 bases left between them. The CDR3 consists of 15 residues. Germline CDR1 MNHNS, CDR2 SASEGT.

The gene calls are TRBV29-1 and TRBJ1-4, with 11 nucleotides matching TRBD1. After removal of 6 bases from V and 8 bases from J, the junction contained 5 bases not matched to a gene. This CDR3 region has 13 residues. The germline CDR1 and CDR2 sequences are SQVTM and ANQGSEA. CDR3 residues: CSVKGTGGEKLFF. CDR3 DNA: TGCAGCGTGAAGGGGACAGGGGGGGAAAAACTGTTTTTT.

The chain uses TRBV7-9 and TRBJ1-1; D call uncertain. Per the germline V gene, CDR1 is SEHNR and CDR2 is FQNEAQ (reference sequence). The CDR3 runs 12 residues. With 5 bases removed from V and 6 bases from J, the gap between germline ends came to 10 bases. CDR3 in DNA: TGTGCCAGCAGCGTACGGTACGCTGAAGCTTTCTTT. Translation gives CASSVRYAEAFF.

The genes are TRBV7-9 and TRBJ2-1, with D perhaps matching TRBD2 (6 bases). Trimming took off 3 bases at V and 6 bases at J, with 9 bases between the two ends. Germline V gene lookup returns CDR1 SEHNR and CDR2 FQNEAQ (reference sequence). The CDR3 is made up of 13 amino acids. The CDR3 loop reads CASSFRDSNEQFF. Here the CDR3 DNA reads TGTGCCAGCAGCTTCCGGGACTCCAATGAGCAGTTCTTC.

The gene calls are TRBV28 and TRBJ1-5, with D possibly being TRBD1 (6 bases). The CDR3 has 13 amino acids. The ends were cut back, 6 bases at V and 3 bases at J, with 9 bases in the middle. Germline lookup yields CDR1 MDHEN and CDR2 SYDVKM. The CDR3 reads CASRRTDNQPQHF. The CDR3 DNA reads TGTGCCAGCAGGCGGACAGACAATCAGCCCCAGCATTTT.

The V gene is TRBV28, the J gene TRBJ1-5, with D tentatively TRBD1 (6 bases). Trimming shortened V by 6 bases and J by 6 bases, and 12 bases separated the two germline ends. Germline V gives CDR1 MDHEN, CDR2 SYDVKM. This CDR3 has 13 amino acids. As DNA, the CDR3 is TGTGCCAGCAGGGGTACAGGGAGTCAGCCCCAGCATTTT. Protein: CASRGTGSQPQHF.

The CDR3 DNA is TGCGCCAGCAGCCAAGATAAGGTAGCGGACTACGAGCAGTACTTC. Residues: CASSQDKVADYEQYF. The J gene is TRBJ2-7, the V gene TRBV4-3, with D possibly TRBD2 on 6 matching bases. From germline, CDR1 is LGHNA and CDR2 YSLEER. This CDR3 is built from 15 residues. Trimming removed 0 bases from V and 3 bases from J, with 12 bases in between.

The genes are TRBV5-1 and TRBJ2-1, with D uncertain. Germline assignment: CDR1 SGHRS and CDR2 YFSETQ. Trimming took 6 bases from V and 6 from J, leaving 19 bases between them. CDR3 length: 15 residues. This CDR3 reads CASTRTELLLNEQFF. The CDR3 DNA reads TGCGCCAGCACCCGAACCGAGTTACTTCTCAATGAGCAGTTCTTC.

The chain has TRBV4-3 and TRBJ2-3, with TRBD2 identical over 10 bases. This CDR3 is built from 16 residues. V dropped 0 bases and J dropped 6; count of bases not matched to a gene: 6. Germline V gene sequence: CDR1 LGHNA, CDR2 YSLEER. The CDR3 DNA reads as TGCGCCAGCAGCCAAGATCTAGCGGGAGTTGGGGATACGCAGTATTTT. Amino acid sequence: CASSQDLAGVGDTQYF.

This sequence joins TRBV4-1 and TRBJ2-1; 12 nucleotides match TRBD2. CDR3 length equals 15 residues. Germline values: CDR1 MGHRA, CDR2 YSYEKL. The V gene end was trimmed by 7 bases and the J gene end by 7 bases; junction bases not matched to a gene: 8. For the CDR3, the DNA is TGCGCCAGCAACCCGACTAGCGGGAGATATAATGAGCAGTTCTTC. Translation gives CASNPTSGRYNEQFF.